What follows are 27 T cell receptor beta chains derived from one specimen sequenced in a study of T cells in Graves' hyperthyroidism and ophthalmopathy. Using RNA transcripts as the source, TCR beta CDR3 regions were amplified. The HTBI primer set drove a first-round RT-PCR of the TCR CDR3. TCRdb re-called the multiplex PCR reads with MiXCR, one entry per CDR3 protein. The sample contains 600,000 to 800,000 distinct CDR3 sequences, 30% to 40% of which appear only once. The sequencing input was blood. Every receptor here comes from a woman between 35 and 50 years old with Graves' hyperthyroidism.

The chain couples TRBV29-1 to TRBJ1-4; D may be TRBD1 (5 bases). CDR3 length equals 13 residues. V was shortened by 7 bases and J by 6 bases, with 15 bases between the two germline ends. Germline CDR1 SQVTM, CDR2 ANQGSEA. The CDR3 nucleotides read TGCAGCGCCGAAGCAGGGTCGTATGAAAAACTGTTTTTT. Translated: CSAEAGSYEKLFF.

This clonotype was observed many times. At one end the junction does not follow the germline gene, possibly because of a read error. V and J are TRBV7-9 and TRBJ2-7, with D perhaps TRBD1 (6 bases). Germline V gene lookup returns CDR1 SEHNR and CDR2 FQNEAQ (reference sequence). This CDR3 has 13 amino acids. The CDR3 nucleotides read TGTGCCAGCAGTCTGGACAGCTCCAACGAGCAGTACTTC. It yields the protein CASSLDSSNEQYF.

V and J are TRBV7-9 and TRBJ1-2; D is possibly TRBD1 (5 bases). The germline V and J ends were trimmed by 6 bases and 8 bases, with 19 bases remaining between them. CDR3 length: 14 amino acids. Germline loops: CDR1 SEHNR, CDR2 FQNEAQ (reference sequence). The CDR3 DNA reads TGTGCCAGCAGTTTCATCGGGGCCCCTCGCGGCTACACCTTC. Its protein is CASSFIGAPRGYTF.

This sequence joins TRBV11-2 and TRBJ1-2, with D possibly being TRBD1 (5 bases). CDR3 length: 16 residues. V lost 5 bases to trimming and J lost 7 bases, with 23 bases between them. Looked up from germline, CDR1 is SGHAT and CDR2 is FQNNGV. As DNA, the CDR3 is TGTGCCAGCAGCCGCGAGGGATTGAGGGGCTACGGTGGCTACACCTTC. As protein: CASSREGLRGYGGYTF.

As concerns this clonotype: Without the conserved terminal phenylalanine or tryptophan, this CDR3 likely stems from a read error. The chain has TRBV11-3 and TRBJ2-5; 7 bases match TRBD2. Germline V gene sequence: CDR1 SGHNT, CDR2 YENEEA. This CDR3 has 17 residues. V lost 5 bases to trimming and J lost 0 bases; unmatched junction nucleotides: 12. CDR3 in DNA: TGTGCCAGCAGCGCAAGCGGGGCGACACCGTACCAAGAGACCCAGTACCTC. Encoded protein: CASSASGATPYQETQYL.

This rearrangement joins TRBV5-1 to TRBJ2-6; possibly TRBD1 for D (6 bases). V was pared by 4 bases and J by 2 bases, with 13 bases between. From germline, CDR1 is SGHRS and CDR2 YFSETQ. CDR3 length equals 16 residues. The CDR3 region is CASSPGHVAGANVLTF. The DNA for the CDR3 is TGCGCCAGCAGCCCGGGACACGTCGCTGGGGCCAACGTCCTGACTTTC.

This clonotype has a single count. The J gene is TRBJ1-4, the V gene TRBV11-2; maybe TRBD1 (5 bases). CDR3 length equals 16 residues. From germline, CDR1 is SGHAT and CDR2 FQNNGV. The V end lost 5 bases, the J end lost 7 bases, and 20 bases lay between the germline ends. The CDR3 DNA reads TGTGCCAGCAGCCCGCTTGGGCAGGGCGTTGGTGAAAAACTGTTTTTT. Protein: CASSPLGQGVGEKLFF.

This clonotype was picked up a small number of times. The V and J genes are TRBV12-3 or TRBV12-4 and TRBJ1-1, with D perhaps matching TRBD1 (5 bases). The CDR3 covers 13 residues. The germline V and J ends were trimmed by 5 bases and 11 bases, with 18 bases remaining between them. CDR3 in amino acids: CASSPKGRGEAFF. CDR3 DNA: TGTGCCAGCAGTCCGAAAGGACGGGGGGAGGCTTTCTTT.

As for this clonotype: A much bigger clone sits one base away, suggesting this may be a read error. Because the CDR3 is missing its conserved closing phenylalanine or tryptophan, this is likely a read error. The V call is TRBV20-1, the J call TRBJ2-6; D gene uncertain. Germline values: CDR1 DFQATT, CDR2 SNEGSKA (reference sequence). The CDR3 runs 15 residues. Between the trimmed V and J ends, which lost 0 bases and 0 bases, there was a span of 6 bases. CDR3 in amino acids: CSARDLGSGANVLTS. CDR3 sequence (DNA): TGCAGTGCTAGAGATCTTGGCTCTGGGGCCAACGTCCTGACTTCC.

The chain links TRBV6-2 or TRBV6-3 to TRBJ1-1; 10 bases align to TRBD1. Germline CDR1 is MNHEY and CDR2 is SVGEGT. This CDR3 region has 12 residues. J lost 9 bases, V lost 8 bases, and 6 bases had no gene match. For the CDR3, the DNA is TGTGCCAGCGGACGACAGGGGGCCCAAGCTTTCTTT. Translating gives CASGRQGAQAFF.

The J gene is TRBJ1-1, the V gene TRBV10-3; 7 bases are a match to TRBD1. J was trimmed by 11 bases and V by 5 bases; bases with no gene match: 5. The length of the CDR3 is 11 residues. CDR1 is ENHRY, CDR2 SYGVKD, per germline. The CDR3 bases are TGTGCCATCAGTTCCGGGACAGTGGCTTTCTTT. Protein product: CAISSGTVAFF.

This clonotype turned up a few times. The V gene is TRBV5-6, the J gene TRBJ2-7, with 9 bases that match TRBD1. V shed 4 bases, J shed 5 bases, and the junction held 13 bases outside the gene matches. Germline CDR1 and CDR2: SGHDT and YYEEEE. The CDR3 runs to 16 residues. The CDR3 DNA reads TGTGCCAGCAGCCGGACACCGGGACAGGGTAATAACGAGCAGTACTTC. It encodes CASSRTPGQGNNEQYF.

A word on this clonotype: This may stem from a read error, because a much larger clone lies one nucleotide away. The chain employs TRBV2 and TRBJ2-7; no firm D call. In germline, CDR1 is SNHLY, CDR2 FYNNEI. The ends were cut back, 1 base at V and 7 bases at J, with 8 bases in the middle. CDR3 length: 12 amino acids. The CDR3 region is CASSEVAAEQYF. The CDR3 DNA reads TGTGCCAGCAGTGAAGTGGCAGCTGAGCAGTACTTC.

This clonotype was seen many times. J is TRBJ2-7 and V is TRBV7-8; 9 bases align to TRBD1. The ends lost 5 bases at V and 3 bases at J; junction bases unmatched: 8. The CDR3 consists of 15 residues. Germline V gene data show CDR1 as SGHVS and CDR2 as FQNEAQ. The CDR3 nucleotides are TGTGCCAGCAGCCTAGACACAGGGGGCTACTACGAGCAGTACTTC. Its protein is CASSLDTGGYYEQYF.

In its sample, this clonotype was seen a few times. The gene calls are TRBV6-5 and TRBJ1-1, with 8 positions matching TRBD1. V gave up 6 bases and J gave up 3 bases; unmatched junction bases: 6. Germline V gene data show CDR1 as MNHEY and CDR2 as SVGAGI. This CDR3 is built from 14 residues. The CDR3 DNA reads TGTGCCAGCAGCACCGGACAGGGCTACACTGAAGCTTTCTTT. This encodes CASSTGQGYTEAFF.

At least ten counts were recorded for this clonotype. V is TRBV2 and J is TRBJ1-5; TRBD1 agrees at 8 bases. Germline V gene lookup returns CDR1 SNHLY and CDR2 FYNNEI. The CDR3 loop spans 14 amino acids. V trimming: 8 bases; J trimming: 3 bases; junction bases outside the gene matches: 6. CDR3 nucleotides: TGTGCCAGCGCCGGACAGGGCTCCAATCAGCCCCAGCATTTT. Encoded protein: CASAGQGSNQPQHF.

At least ten counts were recorded for this clonotype. The chain combines TRBV7-9 with TRBJ1-1; D possibly corresponds to TRBD1 (5 bases). The V and J ends lost 6 bases and 5 bases respectively, with 19 bases between them. Germline CDR1 reads SEHNR; CDR2 reads FQNEAQ (reference sequence). The CDR3 spans 15 residues. The CDR3 nucleotides are TGTGCCAGCAGTCGATTCCAGGGTGGGAGAACTGAAGCTTTCTTT. It specifies CASSRFQGGRTEAFF.

V is TRBV20-1 and J is TRBJ2-7; D assignment may be TRBD1 or TRBD2 (5 bases each). Trimming removed 8 bases at V and 6 bases at J, with 20 bases between. Germline V lookup: CDR1 DFQATT, CDR2 SNEGSKA (reference sequence). The CDR3 has 13 amino acids. The DNA for the CDR3 is TGCAGTACAGAATCCGGGGCGAACTCCGAGCAGTACTTC. This sequence encodes CSTESGANSEQYF.

This clonotype was seen at least ten times. The V gene is TRBV29-1, the J gene TRBJ1-1, with TRBD1 matching 8 bases. Germline V gene data show CDR1 as SQVTM and CDR2 as ANQGSEA. The ends lost 6 bases at V and 5 bases at J; junction bases unmatched: 8. The CDR3 sequence is 13 residues long. In DNA form, the CDR3 reads TGCAGCGTGACTGACAGGGGCTTTACTGAAGCTTTCTTT. This encodes CSVTDRGFTEAFF.

This clonotype was seen a single time. The chain combines TRBV10-3 with TRBJ1-4; weak D call: TRBD1 (5 bases). The germline V gene has CDR1 ENHRY and CDR2 SYGVKD. CDR3 size: 12 residues. V was cut by 6 bases and J by 8 bases, with 10 bases left in between. The CDR3 nucleotides read TGTGCCATCAGCCCGGGGGACGAAAAACTGTTTTTT. As protein: CAISPGDEKLFF.

This chain connects TRBV10-1 to TRBJ2-2; D unresolved. Germline CDR1 and CDR2: WNHNN and SYGVQD (reference sequence). The CDR3 has 13 amino acids. The V gene lost 4 bases and the J gene lost 8 bases, with 11 bases spanning the gap. The CDR3 loop reads CASSVHSAGELFF. The CDR3 DNA is TGCGCCAGCAGTGTGCACAGTGCAGGGGAGCTGTTTTTT.

In regard to this clonotype: No conserved phenylalanine or tryptophan is present at the end of the CDR3, so a read error is the likely explanation. The limits of the CDR3 on the DNA are not certain, so only TCRdb's listed CDR3 is given. V usage is TRBV29-1 and J usage is TRBJ1-1; no DNA check was done on the table's D call, TRBD1. Inclusive of both ends, the CDR3 amounts to 10 amino acids. The germline V gene encodes CDR1 SQVTM and CDR2 ANQGSEA. CDR3 amino acids: CSVEEHRGFY.

With regard to this clonotype: A much larger clone lies one base from this, so it may be a read error. The CDR3 carries no conserved terminal phenylalanine or tryptophan, so it likely arises from a read error. V is TRBV7-2 and J is TRBJ1-2, with D maybe TRBD1 (5 bases). Germline V CDR1 and CDR2: SGHTA, FQGNSA. The CDR3 length is 15 residues. The CDR3 DNA is TGCGCCAGCAGCCAAGATCCGGGGCAGGCCCACGGCTACACCCTC. Translated: CASSQDPGQAHGYTL.

In its sample, this clonotype was seen a few times. The J gene is TRBJ2-7, the V gene TRBV5-6, with a tentative D call TRBD2 (6 bases). Trimming pared 4 bases from V and 2 bases from J, leaving 10 bases between. CDR1 is SGHDT and CDR2 is YYEEEE in the germline V gene. CDR3 size: 13 residues. This chain's CDR3 is CASSAGPTYEQYF. The CDR3, as DNA: TGTGCCAGCAGCGCGGGACCTACCTACGAGCAGTACTTC.

The chain carries TRBV7-8 and TRBJ2-5, with TRBD1 identical over 7 bases. Trimming took 5 bases from V and 5 from J; bases not matched to a gene: 2. Germline values: CDR1 SGHVS, CDR2 FQNEAQ. The CDR3 runs 12 residues. CDR3 nucleotides: TGTGCCAGCAGCACAGGGGCGGAGACCCAGTACTTC. Translating gives CASSTGAETQYF.

In its sample, this clonotype was seen many times. CDR3 nucleotide sequence: TGTGCCAGCAGCCCAAGACAGGGGAGAGACACCATATATTTT. Residues: CASSPRQGRDTIYF. The V call is TRBV7-8, the J call TRBJ1-3, with 8 bases matching TRBD1. V was pared by 5 bases and J by 8 bases, with 8 bases of the junction left unmatched. CDR3 length: 14 amino acids. CDR1 and CDR2 from the germline V gene are SGHVS and FQNEAQ.

The chain couples TRBV7-2 to TRBJ2-7, with D possibly TRBD2 on 6 matching bases. This CDR3 region has 15 residues. Trimming shortened V by 1 base and J by 1 base, and 11 bases separated the two germline ends. Germline V lookup: CDR1 SGHTA, CDR2 FQGNSA. CDR3 residues: CASSLEAGKSYEQYF. CDR3 nucleotide sequence: TGTGCCAGCAGCTTAGAGGCGGGGAAGTCCTACGAGCAGTACTTC.